The 2 T cell receptor beta chains listed next were all sequenced from one sample in a study of cytomegalovirus exposure and HLA in healthy donors. With 60 Vbeta and 13 Jbeta primers, the PCR was carried out. Sequenced by immunoSEQ multiplex PCR; TCRdb stores in-frame clones only, minus some. The sample contains around 150,000 clones, under 80% of which appear only once. Sequences were obtained from PBMCs. These receptors all come from a male donor in good health and CMV-seronegative.

The V call is TRBV5-4, the J call TRBJ1-1; D not resolved. Germline loops: CDR1 SGHNT, CDR2 YYREEE (reference sequence). The CDR3 length is 13 residues. The germline V and J ends were trimmed by 4 bases and 7 bases, with 14 bases remaining between them. For the CDR3, the DNA is TGTGCCAGCAGCCTCTCCGAGGGCGTTGAAGCTTTCTTT. Translation gives CASSLSEGVEAFF.

This CDR3 is CASSVTERAGELFF. The CDR3 bases are TGTGCCAGCAGCGTGACAGAAAGGGCCGGGGAGCTGTTTTTT. The gene calls are TRBV9 and TRBJ2-2; TRBD1 is a possible D gene (5 bases). Germline values: CDR1 SGDLS, CDR2 YYNGEE. The V end was cut by 2 bases, the J end by 6 bases, with 11 bases between. CDR3 length: 14 amino acids.